The TCR beta chain under discussion was sequenced for a study of early T cells in non-severe SARS-CoV-2 infection. Study-wide background: Chains were unpaired, as sequencing was done on bulk RNA from unsorted whole blood.

This clonotype was seen ten or more times. Germline loops: CDR1 MNHEY, CDR2 SVGEGT. The trim removed 8 bases at V and 9 bases at J, leaving 4 bases unmatched. The CDR3 has 14 residues. Unique molecular identifiers (one per individual cDNA molecule) were attached. TCRdb passed the 5' RACE reads through MiXCR, listing each CDR3 protein once. The repertoire holds fewer than 55,000 distinct CDR3 sequences, about 6% seen once, with less than 25% in the top ten. Sequences were derived from whole blood, sampled at baseline. V and J are TRBV6-2 or TRBV6-3 and TRBJ2-1, with 16 bases identical to TRBD2. The clonotype comes from an adult who was a healthcare worker with PCR-confirmed SARS-CoV-2 infection or an uninfected control (not recorded which). This CDR3 is CASGGTSGRGEQFF. CDR3 DNA sequence: TGTGCCAGCGGAGGGACTAGCGGGAGGGGTGAGCAGTTCTTC.